These 26 T cell receptor beta chains came from one sample sequenced in a study of T cells after yellow fever vaccination. MiXCR, run by TCRdb on the 5' RACE reads, gives a single entry per CDR3 protein. The sample consists of some 400,000 distinct CDR3 sequences, 6.2% of them appearing once. The specimen comprised PBMCs, sampled 5 days after the yellow fever booster vaccination. The receptor source for this set is a man aged 30-40 years who received the YFV17D yellow fever vaccine.

V is TRBV20-1 and J is TRBJ2-3, with 7 nucleotides matching TRBD2. The CDR3 runs 15 residues. Germline CDR1 reads DFQATT; CDR2 reads SNEGSKA (reference sequence). Losses at the gene ends were 1 base for V and 3 bases for J; bases not matched to a gene: 7. The CDR3 DNA follows: TGCAGTGCTAGAGGGGACGCGGGAGAAACAGATACGCAGTATTTT. This encodes CSARGDAGETDTQYF.

Many counts were recorded for this clonotype. The gene calls are TRBV12-3 or TRBV12-4 and TRBJ2-1, with D possibly matching TRBD2 (5 bases). This CDR3 spans 16 amino acids. The V end lost 2 bases, the J end lost 1 base, and 12 bases lay between the germline ends. The CDR3 protein is CASSLHGRTSYNEQFF. The CDR3 bases are TGTGCCAGCAGTTTACATGGGCGGACTTCCTACAATGAGCAGTTCTTC.

This clonotype was picked up many times. V usage is TRBV7-3 and J usage is TRBJ2-1; 7 nucleotides align to TRBD2. Per germline, CDR1 SGHTA and CDR2 FQGTGA. V was clipped by 5 bases and J by 9 bases; unmatched bases: 7. There are 13 residues in the CDR3. CDR3 amino acids: CASSQRDGGEQFF. Written as DNA, the CDR3 is TGTGCCAGCAGCCAGCGGGATGGCGGTGAGCAGTTCTTC. The entire variable domain, with the rest obtained from reference TRBV7-3 and TRBJ2-1, is as follows: GAGVSQTPSNKVTEKGKYVELRCDPISGHTALYWYRQSLGQGPEFLIYFQGTGAADDSGLPNDRFFAVRPEGSVSTLKIQRTERGDSAVYLCASSQRDGGEQFFGPGTRLTVL.

This chain joins TRBV7-2 and TRBJ2-6, with D perhaps matching TRBD1 (5 bases). Trimming took 1 base from V and 2 from J, leaving 9 bases between them. CDR1 SGHTA and CDR2 FQGNSA come from the germline V gene. CDR3 length: 16 amino acids. CDR3 coding DNA: TGTGCCAGCAGCTTAGGGTGGGGCCCTGGGGCCAACGTCCTGACTTTC. Amino acid sequence: CASSLGWGPGANVLTF.

This clonotype was seen at least ten times. J is TRBJ2-2 and V is TRBV20-1, with a weak D call TRBD2 (5 bases). V lost 3 bases and J 4 bases, leaving 15 bases between the germline ends. The germline CDR1 and CDR2 sequences are DFQATT and SNEGSKA (reference sequence). The CDR3 covers 15 residues. The CDR3 loop reads CSASSHRGSTGELFF. The CDR3 DNA reads TGCAGTGCTAGTTCTCATCGTGGGAGCACCGGGGAGCTGTTTTTT.

This clonotype was recorded a few times. This rearrangement joins TRBV5-1 to TRBJ2-1, with 10 bases aligning to TRBD2. The V and J ends lost 4 bases and 9 bases, in that order; junction bases with no gene match: 10. Per the germline V gene, CDR1 is SGHRS and CDR2 is YFSETQ. The CDR3 spans 15 residues. This CDR3 is CASSPGLASEGEQFF. The CDR3 DNA reads as TGCGCCAGCAGCCCGGGACTAGCGTCTGAAGGTGAGCAGTTCTTC.

The rearrangement links TRBV24-1 to TRBJ2-1, with 8 positions matching TRBD2. The CDR3 sequence is 18 residues long. J lost 4 bases, V lost 2 bases, and 12 bases had no gene match. CDR1 KGHDR and CDR2 SFDVKD come from the germline V gene. The CDR3 DNA reads as TGTGCCACCAGTGATTCGATTTTTAGCGGGGCATTTTACAATGAGCAGTTCTTC. This translates into CATSDSIFSGAFYNEQFF.

This clonotype was detected only a few times. The V and J genes are TRBV20-1 and TRBJ2-1; D is undetermined. The germline gives CDR1 DFQATT, CDR2 SNEGSKA (reference sequence). Deletions cut 4 bases from V and 7 bases from J, with 8 bases between. The CDR3 has 11 residues. CDR3 loop: CSATIRNEQFF. CDR3 DNA: TGCAGTGCTACTATTCGAAATGAGCAGTTCTTC.

This clonotype was recorded a few times. V usage is TRBV15 and J usage is TRBJ1-1; the D gene is possibly TRBD1 (5 bases). CDR1 LNHNV and CDR2 YYDKDF come from the germline V gene (reference sequence). V lost 3 bases, J lost 3 bases, and 14 bases lay in between. The CDR3 covers 15 residues. The CDR3 loop is CATSSRPGPYTEAFF. CDR3 sequence (DNA): TGTGCCACCAGCAGCAGACCAGGGCCGTACACTGAAGCTTTCTTT.

In this sample, this clonotype turned up a few times. The V call is TRBV29-1, the J call TRBJ2-3; 10 positions match TRBD2. The CDR3 contains 16 residues. Germline V gene lookup returns CDR1 SQVTM and CDR2 ANQGSEA. Trimming cost V 3 bases and J 1 base; bases outside gene matches: 7. The CDR3 DNA reads as TGCAGCGTTGAGGGTACCGGGACTAGCGGCACAGATACGCAGTATTTT. Encoded protein: CSVEGTGTSGTDTQYF.

The V gene is TRBV4-2, the J gene TRBJ2-7, with TRBD1 as a possible D gene (5 bases). Germline V CDR1 and CDR2: LGHNA, YNFKEQ. CDR3 size: 14 residues. Trimming pared 1 base from V and 2 bases from J, leaving 9 bases between. The CDR3 loop reads CASSQGEGAYEQYF. As DNA, the CDR3 is TGTGCCAGCAGCCAAGGTGAAGGGGCCTACGAGCAGTACTTC.

This clonotype was seen only a few times. The chain is built from TRBV6-1 and TRBJ2-7; D may match TRBD1 or TRBD2 (5 bases each). CDR1 and CDR2 from the germline V gene are MNHNS and SASEGT. V lost 6 bases to trimming and J lost 2 bases, with 17 bases between them. The CDR3 covers 15 residues. CDR3 sequence reads: CASSRPLGRTYEQYF. The CDR3 coding sequence is TGTGCCAGCAGCAGGCCCCTGGGACGGACCTACGAGCAGTACTTC.

Of note for this clonotype: At one boundary the junction diverges from the germline segment, which might be a read error. This chain uses TRBV12-3 or TRBV12-4 with TRBJ2-2; tentative D call: TRBD2 (5 bases). There are 12 residues in the CDR3. The CDR3 reads CASIEYTGELLF. DNA of the CDR3: TGTGCCAGCATTGAGTACACCGGGGAGCTGCTTTTT.

Many counts were recorded for this clonotype. The J gene is TRBJ2-5, the V gene TRBV10-3; D possibly matches TRBD1 or TRBD2 (5 bases each). V lost 0 bases and J lost 4, with 12 bases in between. The CDR3 runs 15 residues. The germline V gene has CDR1 ENHRY and CDR2 SYGVKD. CDR3 sequence reads: CAISESLGRPETQYF. For the CDR3, the DNA is TGTGCCATCAGTGAGTCACTGGGACGGCCAGAGACCCAGTACTTC.

This clonotype was seen ten or more times. The V call is TRBV20-1, the J call TRBJ2-2; D gene uncertain. This CDR3 region has 12 residues. The V end was cut by 3 bases, the J end by 7 bases, with 9 bases between. Per the germline V gene, CDR1 is DFQATT and CDR2 is SNEGSKA (reference sequence). The CDR3 is CSASRVGGELFF. As DNA, the CDR3 is TGCAGTGCTAGTAGGGTTGGCGGGGAGCTGTTTTTT.

The rearrangement joins TRBV5-1 to TRBJ2-5; D is possibly TRBD2 (6 bases). Germline CDR1 is SGHRS and CDR2 is YFSETQ. Trimming took off 4 bases at V and 0 bases at J, with 13 bases between the two ends. The CDR3 extends over 15 amino acids. This CDR3 reads CASSLGTGDQETQYF. The CDR3 bases are TGCGCCAGCAGCCTAGGAACGGGGGACCAAGAGACCCAGTACTTC.

This clonotype was counted a few times. The chain joins TRBV11-2 to TRBJ2-7; a weak D match, TRBD2 (5 bases). This CDR3 is built from 15 residues. Trimming left V 6 bases short and J 2 bases short, with 17 bases between. Germline loops: CDR1 SGHAT, CDR2 FQNNGV. The CDR3 DNA reads TGTGCCAGCAGTTCCGGAGGAGGCCTGACCTACGAGCAGTACTTC. This sequence encodes CASSSGGGLTYEQYF.

The chain combines TRBV29-1 with TRBJ2-5; tentative D call: TRBD2 (5 bases). Germline V gene sequence: CDR1 SQVTM, CDR2 ANQGSEA. V gave up 8 bases and J gave up 5 bases, with 12 bases separating them. This CDR3 region has 11 residues. The CDR3 region has the DNA TGCAGCTTGAGGGCCTTCGAGACCCAGTACTTC. The encoded protein is CSLRAFETQYF.

This clonotype was seen only a few times. The V call is TRBV14, the J call TRBJ1-3, with unresolved D. Germline assignment: CDR1 SGHDN and CDR2 FVKESK. V was pared by 3 bases and J by 4 bases, with 7 bases between. This CDR3 is 13 amino acids long. The CDR3 bases are TGTGCCAGCAGCCAGACCTGGGGAAACACCATATATTTT. It codes for CASSQTWGNTIYF.

This chain joins TRBV12-5 and TRBJ2-7, with D unclear. The ends were cut back, 5 bases at V and 4 bases at J, with 9 bases in the middle. CDR1 and CDR2 from the germline V gene are LGHNT and FRNRAP. This CDR3 spans 12 amino acids. The CDR3, as DNA: TGTGCTAGTGGTGTCGAGAGATACGAGCAGTACTTC. This encodes CASGVERYEQYF. The whole variable domain, remainder taken from reference TRBV12-5 and TRBJ2-7, is DARVTQTPRHKVTEMGQEVTMRCQPILGHNTVFWYRQTMMQGLELLAYFRNRAPLDDSGMPKDRFSAEMPDATLATLKIQPSEPRDSAVYFCASGVERYEQYFGPGTRLTVT.

The sample holds many counts of this clonotype. J is TRBJ2-3 and V is TRBV20-1; unclear D gene. This CDR3 region has 16 residues. Germline values: CDR1 DFQATT, CDR2 SNEGSKA (reference sequence). The V and J ends lost 4 bases and 2 bases respectively, with 19 bases between them. The CDR3 loop is CSAIGAAQSHTDTQYF. DNA for the CDR3: TGCAGTGCTATAGGTGCGGCCCAGAGCCACACAGATACGCAGTATTTT.

The chain recombines TRBV20-1 with TRBJ2-3; D remains ambiguous. V was clipped by 3 bases and J by 0 bases, with 13 bases between them. Germline loops: CDR1 DFQATT, CDR2 SNEGSKA (reference sequence). This CDR3 is 15 amino acids long. In DNA form, the CDR3 reads TGCAGTGCTAGCCGCTGGACCTCTAGCACAGATACGCAGTATTTT. Protein product: CSASRWTSSTDTQYF.

This clonotype was seen only a few times. The V call is TRBV20-1, the J call TRBJ1-5; D may be TRBD1 (6 bases). CDR3 length: 13 amino acids. V gave up 2 bases and J gave up 6 bases, with 11 bases separating them. The V gene's germline CDR1 is DFQATT and CDR2 SNEGSKA (reference sequence). CDR3 DNA sequence: TGCAGTGCTAGAAGAGGGGGAATTCAGCCCCAGCATTTT. Residues: CSARRGGIQPQHF.

This clonotype was recorded at least ten times. V usage is TRBV20-1 and J usage is TRBJ2-1; 7 bases fit TRBD2. The length of the CDR3 is 14 residues. CDR1 and CDR2 (germline): DFQATT, SNEGSKA (reference sequence). J gave up 1 base and V 6 bases, and 6 bases lay outside the gene matches. DNA for the CDR3: TGCAGTGCGAGTGGGGGGGGTTCCTACAATGAGCAGTTCTTC. As protein: CSASGGGSYNEQFF.

The chain couples TRBV9 to TRBJ2-5, with D possibly TRBD1 on 6 matching bases. Germline loops: CDR1 SGDLS, CDR2 YYNGEE. CDR3 length: 14 residues. Trimming left V 0 bases short and J 5 bases short, with 11 bases between. In nucleotides, the CDR3 is TGTGCCAGCAGCGTAGGATCAGGGGATGAGACCCAGTACTTC. As protein: CASSVGSGDETQYF.

The chain has TRBV6-1 and TRBJ2-2, with D tentatively TRBD2 (6 bases). This CDR3 has 15 residues. The germline V gene encodes CDR1 MNHNS and CDR2 SASEGT. V was pared by 5 bases and J by 6 bases, with 16 bases between. CDR3 region: CASSLALRVSGELFF. CDR3 coding DNA: TGTGCCAGCAGTCTAGCGTTAAGGGTTTCCGGGGAGCTGTTTTTT.